One sample yielded the 5 T cell receptor beta chains listed below, sequenced in a study of blood T cell repertoires in COVID-19 (dated by TCRdb to 2018 to 2020). The library was produced with the immunoSEQ multiplex PCR assay. Here the immuneACCESS table is served through TCRdb, limited to in-frame sequences with V and J called. Missing clones are a known gap in these copies; in checked studies unresolved V genes cover under half, and the rest lacks a known reason. This sample is represented by over 150,000 clones; roughly 80% of them were singletons. The top ten constitute around 2% of the sample. The specimen was peripheral blood. The receptors stem from a woman older than 75 with acute or convalescent COVID-19.

This clone was recorded a few times. This sequence joins TRBV18 and TRBJ1-4; 7 bases are shared with TRBD1. V dropped 6 bases and J dropped 3; count of bases not matched to a gene: 7. The CDR3 totals 15 residues. Germline lookup yields CDR1 KGHSH and CDR2 LQKENI. The CDR3 region has the DNA TGTGCCAGCTCCATTCGACAGGGAGCTAATGAAAAACTGTTTTTT. This encodes CASSIRQGANEKLFF.

The genes are TRBV6-2 or TRBV6-3 and TRBJ2-6; D remains ambiguous. Trimming removed 5 bases at V and 13 bases at J, with 18 bases between. The CDR3 is made up of 14 amino acids. The V gene's germline CDR1 is MNHEY and CDR2 SVGEGT. This chain's CDR3 is CASSPLLTTGVLTF. As DNA, the CDR3 is TGTGCCAGCAGTCCCCTACTTACGACTGGAGTCCTGACTTTC.

The chain is built from TRBV18 and TRBJ2-3, with 14 bases aligning to TRBD2. The V gene's germline CDR1 is KGHSH and CDR2 LQKENI. The J segment lost 4 bases and the V segment lost 3 bases, leaving 3 bases of the junction unmatched. This CDR3 comprises 16 residues. CDR3 nucleotides: TGTGCCAGCTCACCCGGACTAGCGGGGGGAGCAGATACGCAGTATTTT. Translating it yields CASSPGLAGGADTQYF.

This chain connects TRBV7-2 to TRBJ1-1, with D tentatively TRBD1 (6 bases). CDR3 length: 13 amino acids. Per germline, CDR1 SGHTA and CDR2 FQGNSA. With 1 base removed from V and 9 bases from J, the gap between germline ends came to 12 bases. The CDR3 sequence is CASSLEQGGKAFF. CDR3 DNA: TGTGCCAGCAGCTTAGAACAGGGTGGCAAAGCTTTCTTT. The full variable domain, in which reference TRBV7-2 and TRBJ1-1 provide the parts outside the CDR3, is GAGVSQSPSNKVTEKGKDVELRCDPISGHTALYWYRQSLGQGLEFLIYFQGNSAPDKSGLPSDRFSAERTGGSVSTLTIQRTQQEDSAVYLCASSLEQGGKAFFGQGTRLTVV.

This rearrangement joins TRBV6-2 or TRBV6-3 to TRBJ2-2; 10 bases match TRBD2. The CDR3 is made up of 17 amino acids. Per germline, CDR1 MNHEY and CDR2 SVGEGT. J gave up 5 bases and V 2 bases, and 8 bases lay outside the gene matches. CDR3 amino acids: CASSYRLAGDRTGELFF. The CDR3 bases are TGTGCCAGCAGTTACAGGCTAGCGGGGGACCGTACCGGGGAGCTGTTTTTT.